This TCR beta chain was retrieved from a study of T-cell memory formation after mild COVID-19. This clonotype was observed a handful of times. TCRdb re-analysed the 5' RACE reads in MiXCR, keeping a single row per CDR3 protein. The table lists 85,000 to 130,000 distinct CDR3 sequences, around an eighth of them singletons. The sequencing sample was made of PBMCs or a T cell subset sorted from them (not recorded which). The clonotype was recovered from an adult woman who had mild COVID-19 (a few samples of this study predate the infection). Cell type and time point are not known.

The CDR3 spells CSVPGQANTGELFF. As DNA, the CDR3 is TGCAGCGTTCCGGGACAGGCGAACACCGGGGAGCTGTTTTTT. The chain carries TRBV29-1 and TRBJ2-2; 8 positions match TRBD1. This CDR3 has 14 amino acids. Germline V gene sequence: CDR1 SQVTM, CDR2 ANQGSEA. J gave up 0 bases and V 5 bases, and 2 bases lay outside the gene matches.